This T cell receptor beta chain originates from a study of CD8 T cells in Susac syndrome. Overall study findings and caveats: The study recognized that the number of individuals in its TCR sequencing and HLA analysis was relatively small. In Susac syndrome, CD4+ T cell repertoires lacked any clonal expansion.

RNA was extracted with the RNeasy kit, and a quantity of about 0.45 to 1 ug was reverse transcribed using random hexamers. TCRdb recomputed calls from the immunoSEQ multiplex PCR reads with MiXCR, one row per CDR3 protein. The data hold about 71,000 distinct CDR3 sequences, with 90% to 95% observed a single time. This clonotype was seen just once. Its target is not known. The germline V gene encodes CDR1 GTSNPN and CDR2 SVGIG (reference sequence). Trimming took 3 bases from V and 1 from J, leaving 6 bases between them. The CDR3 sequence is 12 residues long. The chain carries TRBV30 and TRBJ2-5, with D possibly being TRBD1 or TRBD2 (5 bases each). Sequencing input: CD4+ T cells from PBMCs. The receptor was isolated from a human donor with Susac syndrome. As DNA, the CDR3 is TGTGCCTGGAGGAGGGGCCAAGAGACCCAGTACTTC. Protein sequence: CAWRRGQETQYF.